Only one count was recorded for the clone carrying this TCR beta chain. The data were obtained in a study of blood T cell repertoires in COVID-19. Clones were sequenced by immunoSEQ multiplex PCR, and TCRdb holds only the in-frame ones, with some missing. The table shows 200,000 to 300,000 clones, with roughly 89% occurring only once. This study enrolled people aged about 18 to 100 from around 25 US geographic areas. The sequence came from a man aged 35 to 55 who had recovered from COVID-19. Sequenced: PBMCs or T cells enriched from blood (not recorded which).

CDR3 sequence: CASHRDLNYGYTF. The CDR3 DNA reads TGCGCCAGTCACAGGGACCTCAACTATGGCTACACCTTC. The chain joins TRBV10-2 to TRBJ1-2; tentative D call: TRBD1 (6 bases). Germline CDR1 reads WSHSY; CDR2 reads SAAADI. The CDR3 length is 13 residues. Trimming took 9 bases from V and 2 from J, leaving 13 bases between them.